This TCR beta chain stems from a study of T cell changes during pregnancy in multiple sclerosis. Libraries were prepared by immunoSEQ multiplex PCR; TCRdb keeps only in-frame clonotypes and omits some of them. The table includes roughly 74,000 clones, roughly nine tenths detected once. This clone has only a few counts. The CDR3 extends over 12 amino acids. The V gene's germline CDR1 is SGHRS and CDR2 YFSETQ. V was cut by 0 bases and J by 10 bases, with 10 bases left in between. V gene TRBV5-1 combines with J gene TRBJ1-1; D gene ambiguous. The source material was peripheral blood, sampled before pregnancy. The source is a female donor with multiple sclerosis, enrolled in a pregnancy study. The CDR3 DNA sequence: TGCGCCAGCAGCTTGGTGGGAGAAAGAGCTTTCTTT. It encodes CASSLVGERAFF.